This T cell receptor beta chain is drawn from a study of T cell repertoires in cytomegalovirus infection. As for the study in general: Peptides in the study included HLA-C-restricted and HLA-B-restricted CMV epitopes.

J was trimmed by 6 bases and V by 5 bases; bases with no gene match: 10. CDR1 and CDR2 from the germline V gene are SGHVS and FQNEAQ. The CDR3 runs 14 residues. A single record per CDR3 protein comes from TCRdb applying MiXCR to the reads. The data contain 400,000 to 600,000 distinct CDR3 sequences, about 42% of them seen just once; the ten biggest clones take up 43%. Concerning this clonotype: Its antigen is not known.

Sequenced here: cultured PBMCs, sampled from culture after CMV antigen stimulation. The gene calls are TRBV7-8 and TRBJ2-7, with 7 bases fitting TRBD1. This sequence was found in a human donor in good health (CMV status not recorded). Some clones in this sample may be carry-over from other donors' samples. In DNA, the CDR3 is TGTGCCAGCAGCCCTCACAGGGGAAGGCGCGAGCAGTACTTC. It specifies CASSPHRGRREQYF.